These 21 T cell receptor beta chains originate from one sample sequenced in a study of PD-1 blockade in classical Hodgkin lymphoma. The patients all showed relapse after autologous stem cell transplantation, while their brentuximab vedotin exposure varied. Libraries were prepared by immunoSEQ multiplex PCR; TCRdb keeps only in-frame clonotypes and omits some of them. Of tens of thousands of clones in the sample, 80% were seen once. The specimen comprised peripheral blood mononuclear cells (PBMCs), sampled before the second cycle of nivolumab. The receptors shown here come from a human donor with classical Hodgkin lymphoma.

This sequence joins TRBV6-5 and TRBJ1-1; D possibly corresponds to TRBD1 (6 bases). The V end lost 6 bases, the J end lost 5 bases, and 13 bases lay between the germline ends. Per germline, CDR1 MNHEY and CDR2 SVGAGI. The CDR3 sequence is 13 residues long. This chain's CDR3 is CASRLGDRTEAFF. CDR3 in DNA: TGTGCCAGCAGGTTAGGAGACAGGACTGAAGCTTTCTTT.

This chain connects TRBV25-1 to TRBJ1-1; TRBD1 aligns across 7 bases. V shed 3 bases, J shed 5 bases, and the junction held 9 bases outside the gene matches. Germline V gene sequence: CDR1 MGHDK, CDR2 SYGVNS. CDR3 size: 15 residues. The CDR3 sequence: CASSERQGLWTEAFF. DNA for the CDR3: TGTGCCAGCAGTGAGAGACAGGGCTTGTGGACTGAAGCTTTCTTT. Together with reference TRBV25-1 and TRBJ1-1, the CDR3 gives the full variable domain: EADIYQTPRYLVIGTGKKITLECSQTMGHDKMYWYQQDPGMELHLIHYSYGVNSTEKGDLSSESTVSRIRTEHFPLTLESARPSHTSQYLCASSERQGLWTEAFFGQGTRLTVV.

The chain recombines TRBV27 with TRBJ2-7, with D perhaps matching TRBD2 (6 bases). Germline CDR1 is MNHEY and CDR2 is SMNVEV (reference sequence). Trimming shortened V by 5 bases and J by 3 bases, and 20 bases separated the two germline ends. The CDR3 runs to 16 residues. The chain's CDR3 is CASSPLVGGALYEQYF. Here the CDR3 DNA reads TGTGCCAGCAGTCCCCTCGTGGGCGGGGCCCTCTACGAGCAGTACTTC.

The V call is TRBV5-6, the J call TRBJ2-7; D call uncertain. This CDR3 has 14 amino acids. Trimming cost V 0 bases and J 2 bases, with 9 bases left between them. Germline values: CDR1 SGHDT, CDR2 YYEEEE. The CDR3 DNA follows: TGTGCCAGCAGCTTGGGTCGGACGACCTACGAGCAGTACTTC. It yields the protein CASSLGRTTYEQYF.

By share, this clone ranks as medium-sized. The same CDR3 arises from other DNA sequences in this sample as well. The chain employs TRBV5-1 and TRBJ2-7; 7 bases align to TRBD2. The CDR3 has 15 amino acids. Trimming cost V 0 bases and J 3 bases; bases outside gene matches: 6. The germline V gene has CDR1 SGHRS and CDR2 YFSETQ. CDR3 bases: TGCGCCAGCAGCTTGGCGGGGGGATCGGGCTACGAGCAGTACTTC. It is translated as CASSLAGGSGYEQYF.

Points on this clone: This sample also contains other DNA sequences that code for the same CDR3. V is TRBV19 and J is TRBJ1-2; 9 bases are a match to TRBD1. The CDR3 extends over 13 amino acids. V gave up 4 bases and J gave up 8 bases; unmatched junction bases: 5. The germline CDR1 and CDR2 sequences are LNHDA and SQIVND (reference sequence). The CDR3 reads CASSTGQGYGYTF. The CDR3 nucleotides are TGTGCCAGTAGTACGGGACAGGGATACGGCTACACCTTC. Full variable domain (missing parts from reference TRBV19 and TRBJ1-2): DGGITQSPKYLFRKEGQNVTLSCEQNLNHDAMYWYRQDPGQGLRLIYYSQIVNDFQKGDIAEGYSVSREKKESFPLTVTSAQKNPTAFYLCASSTGQGYGYTFGSGTRLTVV.

This clone has a handful of counts. The genes are TRBV5-5 and TRBJ1-6; 7 bases align to TRBD1. The junction had 6 bases not matched to a gene; V was cut back by 2 bases and J by 7 bases. This CDR3 contains 15 residues. The germline CDR1 and CDR2 sequences are SGHKS and YYEKEE (reference sequence). CDR3 region: CASSFEGATNSPLHF. DNA of the CDR3: TGTGCCAGCAGCTTCGAGGGGGCCACCAATTCACCCCTCCACTTT.

The chain combines TRBV4-1 with TRBJ2-7; D perhaps matches TRBD2 (6 bases). CDR1 and CDR2 (germline): MGHRA, YSYEKL. The CDR3 is made up of 14 amino acids. V shed 0 bases and J shed 0 bases, with 6 bases lying between them. The CDR3 here is CASSQEDYSYEQYF. CDR3 nucleotides: TGCGCCAGCAGCCAAGAGGACTACTCCTACGAGCAGTACTTC.

This clone occurred a few times. The V gene is TRBV5-1, the J gene TRBJ2-3; 7 positions agree with TRBD2. The germline V gene has CDR1 SGHRS and CDR2 YFSETQ. This CDR3 spans 15 amino acids. V trimming: 4 bases; J trimming: 4 bases; junction bases outside the gene matches: 9. In nucleotides, the CDR3 is TGCGCCAGCAGCGGGAGGGGAGTTGGGGCAGATACGCAGTATTTT. Protein product: CASSGRGVGADTQYF.

The chain uses TRBV9 and TRBJ1-3; 10 positions agree with TRBD1. V lost 3 bases, J lost 3 bases, and 9 bases stayed unmatched. There are 17 residues in the CDR3. Germline assignment: CDR1 SGDLS and CDR2 YYNGEE. The CDR3 loop reads CASSAIGTGASGNTIYF. CDR3 in DNA: TGTGCCAGCAGCGCGATAGGGACAGGGGCGAGTGGAAACACCATATATTTT.

The genes are TRBV30 and TRBJ1-2; D not resolved. The V gene's germline CDR1 is GTSNPN and CDR2 SVGIG (reference sequence). The CDR3 loop spans 13 amino acids. Trimming left V 5 bases short and J 8 bases short, with 18 bases between. DNA for the CDR3: TGTGCCTGGCGTTCCTCGACACGAACAGGCTACACCTTC. The encoded protein is CAWRSSTRTGYTF.

CDR3 amino acids: CASSSLGGTSTSGVPTDTQYF. DNA of the CDR3: TGTGCCAGCAGCTCCCTCGGGGGGACGTCCACTAGCGGTGTCCCCACAGATACGCAGTATTTT. The chain employs TRBV7-8 and TRBJ2-3; 8 bases are shared with TRBD2. J lost 2 bases, V lost 4 bases, and 23 bases had no gene match. Germline V gene data show CDR1 as SGHVS and CDR2 as FQNEAQ. This CDR3 is built from 21 residues.

The J gene is TRBJ2-4, the V gene TRBV7-9, with D unclear. Looked up from germline, CDR1 is SEHNR and CDR2 is FQNEAQ (reference sequence). V lost 3 bases and J lost 10, with 13 bases in between. The CDR3 covers 13 residues. CDR3 DNA sequence: TGTGCCAGCAGCTTCGCGACCCCAGTTATTCAGTACTTC. Amino acid sequence: CASSFATPVIQYF.

The CDR3 is CASRFPTIGTGHTEAFF. Written as DNA, the CDR3 is TGTGCCAGTAGGTTCCCTACCATCGGGACAGGGCACACTGAAGCTTTCTTT. The chain carries TRBV19 and TRBJ1-1; 9 bases match TRBD1. This CDR3 comprises 17 residues. Germline V gives CDR1 LNHDA, CDR2 SQIVND (reference sequence). Trimming removed 6 bases from V and 3 bases from J; junction bases left unmatched: 14.

This clone has just a few counts. CDR3 in DNA: TGTGCCAGCAGCCAAGAAGGCTGGGACCTCACAGATACGCAGTATTTT. Its protein is CASSQEGWDLTDTQYF. The rearrangement uses TRBV14 and TRBJ2-3, with D perhaps matching TRBD1 or TRBD2 (5 bases each). V lost 0 bases, J lost 2 bases, and 12 bases lay in between. This CDR3 comprises 16 residues. Germline values: CDR1 SGHDN, CDR2 FVKESK.

This clone was detected only once. This chain links TRBV30 with TRBJ2-7; a possible D gene is TRBD2 (5 bases). The CDR3 spans 13 residues. Germline loops: CDR1 GTSNPN, CDR2 SVGIG (reference sequence). V was pared by 2 bases and J by 6 bases, with 14 bases between. The CDR3 nucleotides read TGTGCCTGGAGTCCTCCCCTAGCATTCGAGCAGTACTTC. Protein product: CAWSPPLAFEQYF. The variable domain in full, completed from reference TRBV30 and TRBJ2-7, reads SQTIHQWPATLVQPVGSPLSLECTVEGTSNPNLYWYRQAAGRGLQLLFYSVGIGQISSEVPQNLSASRPQDRQFILSSKKLLLSDSGFYLCAWSPPLAFEQYFGPGTRLTVT.

The rearrangement uses TRBV18 and TRBJ2-5; D not certain. Germline CDR1 and CDR2: KGHSH and LQKENI. V was cut by 3 bases and J by 2 bases, with 10 bases left in between. The CDR3 totals 14 residues. CDR3 residues: CASSPPGQQETQYF. The CDR3 DNA sequence: TGTGCCAGCTCACCCCCGGGTCAGCAAGAGACCCAGTACTTC.

The chain carries TRBV7-3 and TRBJ2-1, with TRBD2 identical over 8 bases. The trim removed 4 bases at V and 0 bases at J, leaving 2 bases unmatched. Germline loops: CDR1 SGHTA, CDR2 FQGTGA. This CDR3 is built from 15 residues. The CDR3 is CASSSLAASYNEQFF. The DNA for the CDR3 is TGTGCCAGCAGCTCACTAGCGGCCTCCTACAATGAGCAGTTCTTC.

The chain is built from TRBV6-1 and TRBJ1-1; D unresolved. V gave up 3 bases and J gave up 4 bases, with 9 bases separating them. CDR1 and CDR2 from the germline V gene are MNHNS and SASEGT. This CDR3 region has 13 residues. CDR3 amino acids: CASSDQESTEAFF. CDR3 bases: TGTGCCAGCAGTGACCAGGAGTCCACTGAAGCTTTCTTT.

The chain uses TRBV28 and TRBJ2-7; a possible D gene is TRBD1 (6 bases). The CDR3 is 12 amino acids. From germline, CDR1 is MDHEN and CDR2 SYDVKM. Written as DNA, the CDR3 is TGTGTTGCCCAGGGGCTTAGCTACGAGCAGTACTTC. This gives the protein CVAQGLSYEQYF. Combining the CDR3 with reference TRBV28 and TRBJ2-7 gives the whole variable domain DVKVTQSSRYLVKRTGEKVFLECVQDMDHENMFWYRQDPGLGLRLIYFSYDVKMKEKGDIPEGYSVSREKKERFSLILESASTNQTSMYLCVAQGLSYEQYFGPGTRLTVT.

This sequence joins TRBV4-3 and TRBJ1-2, with D possibly matching TRBD1 (5 bases). CDR3 size: 17 residues. The V end was cut by 2 bases, the J end by 4 bases, with 20 bases between. Looked up from germline, CDR1 is LGHNA and CDR2 is YSLEER. This CDR3 reads CASSQTSRAFGGYGYTF. CDR3 in DNA: TGCGCCAGCAGCCAAACCTCCAGAGCCTTCGGGGGCTATGGCTACACCTTC.